Given below is one TCR beta chain in context. Its antigen is undetermined. The data were obtained in a study of a mutant IDH1 vaccine in newly diagnosed glioma. Turning to the study itself: Vaccination followed radiotherapy alone by 4-6 weeks, or accompanied temozolomide cycles. Visits V12 and V13 fell at weeks 35 and 47, respectively.

Some clones are missing from TCRdb's copy, which holds only in-frame ones; the method was immunoSEQ multiplex PCR. In the table there are tens of thousands of clones, almost 65% of which are singletons. V lost 4 bases to trimming and J lost 4 bases; unmatched junction nucleotides: 3. The CDR3 runs to 13 residues. The germline V gene has CDR1 SGHRS and CDR2 YFSETQ. Described time point: week 47, end of study. Vaccine doses each comprised 300 ug of mutant IDH1 20-mer peptide, with topical imiquimod. Patients received eight vaccinations in weeks 1, 3, 5, 7, 11, 15, 19, 23. Findings and caveats of the study: A vaccine-induced immune response developed in roughly 93% of the patients.

The clonotype was recovered from a man aged 40-49 years with glioma. Some clones in this sample may be carry-over from other donors' samples. The input for sequencing was peripheral blood mononuclear cells (PBMCs), taken from a glioma patient whose treatment included an IDH1 peptide vaccine. This sequence joins TRBV5-1 and TRBJ2-3; the match to TRBD1 covers 7 bases. DNA for the CDR3: TGCGCCAGCAGCACAGACAGGGCAGATACGCAGTATTTT. Its protein is CASSTDRADTQYF.